The clone carrying this T cell receptor (beta chain) was detected only once. The CDR3 spans 16 residues. Germline values: CDR1 SEHNR, CDR2 FQNEAQ (reference sequence). V was pared by 3 bases and J by 2 bases, with 5 bases of the junction left unmatched. The data belong to a study of blood T cell repertoires in COVID-19. Study in general: From T cells, B-cell-depleted T cells, or PBMCs came the material, which was cDNA or gDNA.

Assay used: immunoSEQ multiplex PCR; TCRdb lists only in-frame clones, some missing. Here the sample spans more than 110,000 clones, about 89% being singletons. The origin of this receptor is a man between 60 and 70 years old with active or convalescent COVID-19. V is TRBV7-9 and J is TRBJ2-2, with 8 bases matching TRBD1. Sequences were obtained from peripheral blood. In DNA, the CDR3 is TGTGCCAGCAGCTTCTGGGCAGGGGGCAACACCGGGGAGCTGTTTTTT. Protein product: CASSFWAGGNTGELFF.